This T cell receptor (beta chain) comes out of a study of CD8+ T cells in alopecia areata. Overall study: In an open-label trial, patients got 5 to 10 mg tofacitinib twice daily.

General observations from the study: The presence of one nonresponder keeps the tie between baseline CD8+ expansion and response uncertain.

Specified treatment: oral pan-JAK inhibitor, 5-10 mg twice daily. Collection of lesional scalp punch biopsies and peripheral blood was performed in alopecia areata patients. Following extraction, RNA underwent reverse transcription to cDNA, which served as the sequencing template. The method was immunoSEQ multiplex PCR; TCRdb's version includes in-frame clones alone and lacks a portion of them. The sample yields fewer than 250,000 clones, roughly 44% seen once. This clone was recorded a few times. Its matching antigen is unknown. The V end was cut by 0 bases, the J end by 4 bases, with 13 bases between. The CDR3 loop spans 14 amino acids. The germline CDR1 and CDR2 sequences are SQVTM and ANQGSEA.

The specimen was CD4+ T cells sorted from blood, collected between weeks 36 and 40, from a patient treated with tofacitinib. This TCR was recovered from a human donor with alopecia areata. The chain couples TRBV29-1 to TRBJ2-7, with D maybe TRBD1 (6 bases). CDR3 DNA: TGCAGCGTTGAAGAGAGGGGGAGTCTTTACGAGCAGTACTTC. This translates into CSVEERGSLYEQYF.